The TCR beta chain described here comes from a study of shared T cell receptors in the human thymus. With V trimmed by 4 bases and J by 3 bases, 7 bases remained unmatched. This CDR3 has 14 residues. Germline CDR1 is GTSNPN and CDR2 is SVGIG (reference sequence). Sequenced by immunoSEQ multiplex PCR; TCRdb stores in-frame clones only, minus some. Of hundreds of thousands of clones listed, more than 70% are singletons. This sample was shared with a second study, whose subject was human thymus T cells. That source notes: The donors were infants in Finland with congenital heart defects, otherwise immunologically healthy. Thymus tissue was removed during corrective cardiac surgery. Thymic and blood repertoires appeared to display a bias in their usage of V and J genes. Related research found strongly overlapping thymic repertoires in unrelated individuals.

The receptor comes from a boy younger than two with a congenital heart defect. Sequenced sample: thymocytes. V usage is TRBV30 and J usage is TRBJ1-1; TRBD1 agrees at 8 bases. CDR3 region: CAWKSQGADTEAFF. The CDR3 region has the DNA TGTGCCTGGAAATCTCAGGGGGCGGACACTGAAGCTTTCTTT.